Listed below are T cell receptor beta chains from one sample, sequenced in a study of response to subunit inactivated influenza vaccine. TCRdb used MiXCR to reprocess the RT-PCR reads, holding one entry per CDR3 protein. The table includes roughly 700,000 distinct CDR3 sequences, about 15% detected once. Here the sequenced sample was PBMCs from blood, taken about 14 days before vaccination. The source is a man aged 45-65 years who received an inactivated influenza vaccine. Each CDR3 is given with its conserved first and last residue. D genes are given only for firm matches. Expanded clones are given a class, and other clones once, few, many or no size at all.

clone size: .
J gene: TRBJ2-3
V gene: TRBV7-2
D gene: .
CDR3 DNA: TGTGCCAGCAGCTTAGTCTCGAGGGGACGCACAGATACGCAGTATTTT
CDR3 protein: CASSLVSRGRTDTQYF

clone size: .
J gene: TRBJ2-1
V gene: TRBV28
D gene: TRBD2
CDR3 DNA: TGTGCCAGCAGTGCCGTTAGCGGGAGGGCCAGGGGTGAGCAGTTCTTC
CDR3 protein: CASSAVSGRARGEQFF

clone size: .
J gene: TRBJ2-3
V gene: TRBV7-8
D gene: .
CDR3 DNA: TGTGCCAGCAGCTTAGTTCCAGGACAGCGAAAAGAGGGTACAGATACGCAGTATTTT
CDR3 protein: CASSLVPGQRKEGTDTQYF

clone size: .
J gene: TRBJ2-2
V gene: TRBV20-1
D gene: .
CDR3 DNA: TGCAGTGTTTTACCGGGTCAGGGGACCGGGGAGCTGTTTTTT
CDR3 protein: CSVLPGQGTGELFF

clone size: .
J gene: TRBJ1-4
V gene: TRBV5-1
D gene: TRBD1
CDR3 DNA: TGCGCCAGCAGCTTCGGACCGGCCGGGACAGGGAAGGAAAAACTGTTTTTT
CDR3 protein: CASSFGPAGTGKEKLFF

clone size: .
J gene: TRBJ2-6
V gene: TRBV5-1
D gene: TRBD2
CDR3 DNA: TGCGCCAGCAGCTTGCAAGTGCGGGGGGCTGGGGCCAACGTCCTGACTTTC
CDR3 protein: CASSLQVRGAGANVLTF

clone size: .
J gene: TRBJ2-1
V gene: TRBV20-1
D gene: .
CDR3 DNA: TGCAGTGCTAGAGATTGGGAGACTAGAGACAATGAGCAGTTCTTC
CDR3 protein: CSARDWETRDNEQFF

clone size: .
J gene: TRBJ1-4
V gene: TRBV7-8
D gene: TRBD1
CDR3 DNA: TGTGCCAGCAGCTTAGGAGGGGGCTTGGAAAAACTGATTTTT
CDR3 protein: CASSLGGGLEKLIF

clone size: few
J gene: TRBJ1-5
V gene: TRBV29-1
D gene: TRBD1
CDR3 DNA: TGCAGCGTCCGACAGGGGTGGAATCAGCCCCAGCATTTT
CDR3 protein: CSVRQGWNQPQHF

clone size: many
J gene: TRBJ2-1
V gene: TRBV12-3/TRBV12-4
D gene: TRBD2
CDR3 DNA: TGTGCCAGCCTTCCTCCTAGCGGGGGGCCAGACGAGCAGTTCTTC
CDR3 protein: CASLPPSGGPDEQFF

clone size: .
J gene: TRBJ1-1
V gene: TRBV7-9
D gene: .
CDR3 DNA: TGTGCCAGCAGCTTAGTGGTACACACTGAAGCTTTCTTT
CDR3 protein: CASSLVVHTEAFF

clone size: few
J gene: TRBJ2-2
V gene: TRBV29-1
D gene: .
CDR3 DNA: TGCAGCGTTGGTATAAAGGAGACCGGGGAGCTGTTTTTT
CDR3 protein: CSVGIKETGELFF

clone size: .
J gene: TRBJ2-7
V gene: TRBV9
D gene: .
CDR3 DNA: TGTGCCAGCAGCCCAGGGGGCGGGAGTAGCTACGAGCAGTACTTC
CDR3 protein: CASSPGGGSSYEQYF

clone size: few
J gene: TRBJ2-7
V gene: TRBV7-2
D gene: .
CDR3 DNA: TGTGCCAGCAGTCTAAACAGGGTTGTAGAGCAGTACTTC
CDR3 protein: CASSLNRVVEQYF

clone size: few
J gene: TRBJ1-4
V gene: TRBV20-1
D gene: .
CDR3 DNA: TGCAGTGCTAGAGTACCCAGTGAAAAACTGTTTTTT
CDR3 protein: CSARVPSEKLFF

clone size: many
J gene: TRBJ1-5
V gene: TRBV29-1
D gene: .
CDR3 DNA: TGCAGCGTTGATCTCGGGGGCAATCAGCCCCAGCATTTT
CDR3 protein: CSVDLGGNQPQHF

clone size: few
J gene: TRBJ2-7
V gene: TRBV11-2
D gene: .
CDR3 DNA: TGTGCCAGCAGCCCCGGATGGGAGCAGTACTTC
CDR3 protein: CASSPGWEQYF

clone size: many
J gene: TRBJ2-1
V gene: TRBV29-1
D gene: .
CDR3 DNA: TGCAGCGTTGAAGAGGGGTACCTATCCTACAATGAGCAGTTCTTC
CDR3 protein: CSVEEGYLSYNEQFF

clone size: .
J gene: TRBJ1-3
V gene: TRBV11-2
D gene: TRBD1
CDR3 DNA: TGTGCCAGCAGCCCGATACAGGGGAGTAGAAACACCATATATTTT
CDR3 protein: CASSPIQGSRNTIYF

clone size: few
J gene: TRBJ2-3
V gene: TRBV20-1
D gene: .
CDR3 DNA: TGCAGTGCTAACCCCCTAAACCCAGATACGCAGTATTTT
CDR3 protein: CSANPLNPDTQYF

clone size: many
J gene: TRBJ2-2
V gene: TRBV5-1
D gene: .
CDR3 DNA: TGCGCCAGCAGCTTGGAGTACACCGGGGAGCTGTTTTTT
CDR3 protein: CASSLEYTGELFF

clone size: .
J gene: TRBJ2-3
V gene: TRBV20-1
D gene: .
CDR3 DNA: TGCAGTGCTAGCGCGGTATTGTTACAAGATACGCAGTATTTT
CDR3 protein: CSASAVLLQDTQYF

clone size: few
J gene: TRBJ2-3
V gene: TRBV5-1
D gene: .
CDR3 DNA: TGCGCCAGCAGCTCTACTGCGGCCACAGATACGCAGTATTTT
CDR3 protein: CASSSTAATDTQYF

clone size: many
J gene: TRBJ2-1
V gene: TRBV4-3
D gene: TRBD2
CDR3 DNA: TGCGCCAGCAGCCAAGATATAAAGCGGGGGCTTACCTACAATGAGCAGTTCTTC
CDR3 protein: CASSQDIKRGLTYNEQFF

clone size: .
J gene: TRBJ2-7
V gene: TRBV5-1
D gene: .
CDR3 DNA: TGCGCCAGCAGCTATACCGACTACGAGCAGTACTTC
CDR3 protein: CASSYTDYEQYF

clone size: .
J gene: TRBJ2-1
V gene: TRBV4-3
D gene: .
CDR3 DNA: TGCGCCAGCAGCCCTGATCTGCGGGAGCAGTTCTTC
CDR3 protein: CASSPDLREQFF

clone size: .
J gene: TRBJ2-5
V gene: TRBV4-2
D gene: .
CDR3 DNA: TGTGCCAGCAGCCAAGATGGCACAGGCGCCGAGACCCAGTACTTC
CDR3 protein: CASSQDGTGAETQYF

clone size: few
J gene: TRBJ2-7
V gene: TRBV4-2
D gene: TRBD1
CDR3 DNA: TGTGCCAGCAGCCCTATCGTCGACAGGGACTACGAGCAGTACTTC
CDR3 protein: CASSPIVDRDYEQYF

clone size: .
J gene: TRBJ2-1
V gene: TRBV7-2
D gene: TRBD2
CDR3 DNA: TGTGCCAGCAGCCTTCTAGCGGCCGGCTCCTACAATGAGCAGTTCTTC
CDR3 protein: CASSLLAAGSYNEQFF

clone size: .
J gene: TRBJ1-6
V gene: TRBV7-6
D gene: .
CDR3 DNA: TGTGCCTCCGGCAGGCTAGATAATTCACCCCTCCACTTT
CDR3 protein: CASGRLDNSPLHF

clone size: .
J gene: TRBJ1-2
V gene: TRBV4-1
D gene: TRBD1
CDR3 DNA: TGCGCCAGCAGCCAAGGGGGGTATACAGGGGACTATGGCTACACCTTC
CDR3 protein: CASSQGGYTGDYGYTF

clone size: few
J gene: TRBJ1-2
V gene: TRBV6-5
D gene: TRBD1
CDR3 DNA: TGTGCCAGCAGTTACTTAGGGACAGGGACCAATGGCTACACCTTC
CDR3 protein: CASSYLGTGTNGYTF

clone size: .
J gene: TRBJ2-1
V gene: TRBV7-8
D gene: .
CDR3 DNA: TGTGCCAGCAGCTCTCAAGTCACGGTGAGCGGGTTGGTCTACAATGAGCAGTTCTTC
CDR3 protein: CASSSQVTVSGLVYNEQFF

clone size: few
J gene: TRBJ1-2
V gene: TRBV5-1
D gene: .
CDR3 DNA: TGCGCCAGCAGCTTGAATGGTCCCAACTATGGCTACACCTTC
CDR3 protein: CASSLNGPNYGYTF

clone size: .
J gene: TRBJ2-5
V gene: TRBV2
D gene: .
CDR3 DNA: TGTGCCAGCAGGCTAACGCCACTAGGGGAACAAGAGACCCAGTACTTC
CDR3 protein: CASRLTPLGEQETQYF

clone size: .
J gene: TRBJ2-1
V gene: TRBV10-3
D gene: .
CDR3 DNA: TGTGCCACCTTCGGCGAGGGCGTCAATGAGCAGTTCTTC
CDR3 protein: CATFGEGVNEQFF

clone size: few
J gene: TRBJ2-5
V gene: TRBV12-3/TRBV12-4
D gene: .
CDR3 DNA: TGTGCCAGCAGTTTAGAAGGGGGGACCCAGTACTTC
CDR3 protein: CASSLEGGTQYF

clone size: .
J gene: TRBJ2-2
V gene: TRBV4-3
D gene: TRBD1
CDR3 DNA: TGCGCCAGCAGCCAAGGGGACAGATCCACCGGGGAGCTGTTTTTT
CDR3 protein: CASSQGDRSTGELFF

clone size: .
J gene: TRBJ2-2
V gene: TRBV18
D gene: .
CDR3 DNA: TGTGCCAGCGTTCAGGGGACCGGGGAGCTGTTTTTT
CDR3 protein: CASVQGTGELFF

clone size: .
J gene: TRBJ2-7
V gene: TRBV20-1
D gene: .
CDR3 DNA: TGCAGTGCTAGTAAGACCGAGGAGCAGTACTTC
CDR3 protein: CSASKTEEQYF